A single sample is the source of the 22 T cell receptor beta chains below, sequenced in a study of T cell responses to AZD1222 COVID-19 vaccine listed by TCRdb under 2021. This specimen's time point label, interpreted: baseline before first vaccination. The library was generated by the immunoSEQ multiplex PCR assay. TCRdb took over this immuneACCESS table, retaining in-frame rearrangements with V and J assigned. Such tables are incomplete; in checked studies, under half of the missing clones stem from an unresolved V gene, and the remainder is unexplained. This sample lists 110,000 or so clones; 75% to 90% were detected once. The ten top clones hold more than 7.5% of the sample. Material: peripheral blood, obtained on day 0 of AZD1222 vaccination. Receptors originate from an adult in good health.

The CDR3 DNA reads as TGTGCCAGCAGCCTAAGCGGGAAAACCGGGGAGCTGTTTTTT. It translates to CASSLSGKTGELFF. The genes are TRBV7-8 and TRBJ2-2, with TRBD2 matching over 7 bases. Germline V gives CDR1 SGHVS, CDR2 FQNEAQ. The CDR3 consists of 14 residues. After removal of 5 bases from V and 5 bases from J, the junction contained 5 bases not matched to a gene.

The genes are TRBV10-1 and TRBJ1-2; D unresolved. CDR1 and CDR2 from the germline V gene are WNHNN and SYGVQD (reference sequence). The CDR3 is 8 amino acids. Trimming left V 11 bases short and J 8 bases short, with 6 bases between. CDR3: CASRGYTF. Written as DNA, the CDR3 is TGCGCCTCGCGAGGCTACACCTTC.

This chain links TRBV30 with TRBJ1-4; a weak D match, TRBD1 (6 bases). This CDR3 has 17 residues. Germline V lookup: CDR1 GTSNPN, CDR2 SVGIG (reference sequence). V shed 0 bases and J shed 6 bases, with 20 bases lying between them. In DNA form, the CDR3 reads TGTGCCTGGAGTGTCCCCCGGCGGGGGGCCCGGTATGAAAAACTGTTTTTT. Amino acid sequence: CAWSVPRRGARYEKLFF.

V usage is TRBV29-1 and J usage is TRBJ2-3, with 7 bases aligning to TRBD2. The CDR3 is 17 amino acids. The ends lost 7 bases at V and 3 bases at J; junction bases unmatched: 19. Per germline, CDR1 SQVTM and CDR2 ANQGSEA. The CDR3: CSATASLLAVGTDTQYF. In nucleotides, the CDR3 is TGCAGCGCCACAGCCTCCCTCCTAGCGGTGGGGACAGATACGCAGTATTTT.

This clone was found a few times. This chain links TRBV12-5 with TRBJ2-5; a weak D match, TRBD1 (6 bases). This CDR3 spans 14 amino acids. Trimming left V 7 bases short and J 2 bases short, with 14 bases between. Per germline, CDR1 LGHNT and CDR2 FRNRAP. The CDR3 bases are TGTGCTAGTGCCATAGGACAGACGCAAGAGACCCAGTACTTC. Its translation is CASAIGQTQETQYF.

The chain joins TRBV2 to TRBJ2-2, with 8 positions matching TRBD1. Germline lookup yields CDR1 SNHLY and CDR2 FYNNEI. This CDR3 is 16 amino acids long. After removal of 4 bases from V and 5 bases from J, the junction contained 9 bases not matched to a gene. CDR3: CASSGARGLGTGELFF. CDR3 in DNA: TGTGCCAGCAGTGGCGCCAGGGGGCTGGGGACCGGGGAGCTGTTTTTT. Together with reference TRBV2 and TRBJ2-2, the CDR3 gives the full variable domain: EPEVTQTPSHQVTQMGQEVILRCVPISNHLYFYWYRQILGQKVEFLVSFYNNEISEKSEIFDDQFSVERPDGSNFTLKIRSTKLEDSAMYFCASSGARGLGTGELFFGEGSRLTVL.

This clone was recorded a few times. This rearrangement joins TRBV24-1 to TRBJ2-1, with 11 nucleotides matching TRBD2. Germline CDR1 is KGHDR and CDR2 is SFDVKD. The CDR3 has 16 residues. Germline trimming cut 0 bases from V and 6 bases from J; bases unmatched to any gene: 3. This chain's CDR3 is CATSDLPLAGVNEQFF. In DNA, the CDR3 is TGTGCCACCAGTGATTTGCCACTAGCGGGAGTCAATGAGCAGTTCTTC.

This chain links TRBV12-3 or TRBV12-4 with TRBJ1-2; 8 bases line up with TRBD1. Trimming at V came to 4 bases and at J to 8 bases, leaving 6 bases not matched to a gene. CDR3 length: 13 residues. CDR3 residues: CASSSPRTGGYTF. CDR3 DNA: TGTGCCAGCAGTTCGCCTAGGACAGGGGGCTACACCTTC.

This chain links TRBV28 with TRBJ1-5; a possible D gene is TRBD1 (5 bases). The CDR3 is 15 residues long. Germline-derived CDR1 and CDR2 are MDHEN and SYDVKM. The V end was cut by 11 bases, the J end by 1 base, with 18 bases between. The CDR3 sequence is CAGDLTLISNQPQHF. CDR3 nucleotide sequence: TGTGCCGGGGACTTGACTCTCATAAGCAATCAGCCCCAGCATTTT.

This rearrangement joins TRBV7-8 to TRBJ1-2; 8 bases match TRBD1. The V gene's germline CDR1 is SGHVS and CDR2 FQNEAQ. Trimming cost V 5 bases and J 1 base; bases outside gene matches: 6. This CDR3 region has 15 residues. Written as DNA, the CDR3 is TGTGCCAGCAGCCCGGGGACAGGACTTAACTATGGCTACACCTTC. Amino acids: CASSPGTGLNYGYTF.

J is TRBJ2-4 and V is TRBV5-1; D call uncertain. The V end lost 2 bases, the J end lost 6 bases, and 12 bases lay between the germline ends. The CDR3 has 14 amino acids. Germline CDR1 SGHRS, CDR2 YFSETQ. CDR3 in amino acids: CASSFGPPGNIQYF. In DNA form, the CDR3 reads TGCGCCAGCAGCTTCGGGCCTCCGGGAAACATTCAGTACTTC.

The chain links TRBV5-8 to TRBJ2-7; 9 nucleotides align to TRBD1. The ends lost 3 bases at V and 6 bases at J; junction bases unmatched: 4. This CDR3 region has 13 residues. Germline V gene data show CDR1 as SGHTS and CDR2 as YDEGEE. CDR3 region: CASSSGQGREQYF. The DNA for the CDR3 is TGTGCCAGCAGCTCGGGACAGGGACGCGAGCAGTACTTC.

This clone turned up a few times. The V and J genes are TRBV30 and TRBJ1-2, with a tentative D call TRBD1 (5 bases). The CDR3 is 15 amino acids. Germline V gene data show CDR1 as GTSNPN and CDR2 as SVGIG (reference sequence). Trimming took 4 bases from V and 8 from J, leaving 23 bases between them. CDR3 sequence (DNA): TGTGCCTGGAAGTGGGGAGGGGACCCCCCAGAAGGCTACACCTTC. This codes for CAWKWGGDPPEGYTF.

This rearrangement joins TRBV5-4 to TRBJ2-2; D remains ambiguous. Germline V gene lookup returns CDR1 SGHNT and CDR2 YYREEE (reference sequence). This CDR3 contains 14 residues. Trimming cost V 5 bases and J 6 bases, with 14 bases left between them. The CDR3 bases are TGTGCCAGCAGACCGGACCAAACACCCGGGGAGCTGTTTTTT. Its protein is CASRPDQTPGELFF.

This chain connects TRBV21-1 to TRBJ2-1; the D segment call TRBD1 is taken from the table without a DNA check. TRBV21-1 is deemed a pseudogene. CDR3 length equals 11 residues. The CDR3 nucleotides are TGTGCCAGTAGCGACAGACCCAAGCAGTTCTTC. It yields the protein CASSDRPKQFF.

CDR3 loop: CASSIYGTVNTEAFF. The DNA of the CDR3 is TGTGCCAGTAGTATTTATGGGACCGTCAACACTGAAGCTTTCTTT. J is TRBJ1-1 and V is TRBV19, with D possibly matching TRBD1 (5 bases). Germline V gene lookup returns CDR1 LNHDA and CDR2 SQIVND (reference sequence). V lost 3 bases and J 2 bases, leaving 13 bases between the germline ends. CDR3 length: 15 amino acids.

V usage is TRBV7-8 and J usage is TRBJ2-1, with 11 bases aligning to TRBD2. J lost 8 bases, V lost 1 base, and 7 bases had no gene match. The V gene's germline CDR1 is SGHVS and CDR2 FQNEAQ. This CDR3 is 16 amino acids long. Here the CDR3 reads CASSLEWGLAAYEQFF. Here the CDR3 DNA reads TGTGCCAGCAGCTTAGAGTGGGGACTAGCGGCTTATGAGCAGTTCTTC.

The genes are TRBV6-5 and TRBJ1-1; D may be TRBD1 (6 bases). The CDR3 extends over 13 amino acids. The germline V and J ends were trimmed by 6 bases and 9 bases, with 17 bases remaining between them. CDR1 is MNHEY and CDR2 is SVGAGI in the germline V gene. CDR3 residues: CASSPGLTGKAFF. CDR3 DNA sequence: TGTGCCAGCAGCCCGGGACTTACAGGGAAAGCTTTCTTT.

This clone was detected only a few times. CDR3 residues: CASRLDGGLLSEAFF. In DNA form, the CDR3 reads TGTGCCAGTAGACTGGACGGGGGCCTCCTTAGTGAAGCTTTCTTT. The chain combines TRBV19 with TRBJ1-1, with a possible D match to TRBD1 (6 bases). In germline, CDR1 is LNHDA, CDR2 SQIVND (reference sequence). The CDR3 covers 15 residues. V gave up 6 bases and J gave up 7 bases, with 21 bases separating them.

Only a few counts were recorded for this clone. The V and J genes are TRBV5-1 and TRBJ2-2; 9 positions agree with TRBD2. Germline loops: CDR1 SGHRS, CDR2 YFSETQ. After removal of 2 bases from V and 5 bases from J, the junction contained 4 bases not matched to a gene. There are 15 residues in the CDR3. The CDR3 sequence: CASSFGGLATGELFF. The CDR3 nucleotides are TGCGCCAGCAGCTTCGGTGGACTAGCGACCGGGGAGCTGTTTTTT.

The J gene is TRBJ1-1, the V gene TRBV5-1; the D gene is possibly TRBD1 (6 bases). This CDR3 has 15 amino acids. Germline CDR1 SGHRS, CDR2 YFSETQ. V shed 0 bases and J shed 0 bases, with 9 bases lying between them. The CDR3: CASSLDGQMNTEAFF. The CDR3 region has the DNA TGCGCCAGCAGCTTGGATGGACAGATGAACACTGAAGCTTTCTTT.

This chain uses TRBV27 with TRBJ2-1; D gene ambiguous. Germline values: CDR1 MNHEY, CDR2 SMNVEV (reference sequence). The CDR3 runs 13 residues. Trimming took 2 bases from V and 2 from J, leaving 4 bases between them. Here the CDR3 reads CASSLTTYNEQFF. Here the CDR3 DNA reads TGTGCCAGCAGTTTAACTACCTACAATGAGCAGTTCTTC.